This entry is about one TCR beta chain. TCRdb independently ran MiXCR on the 5' RACE reads; one entry per CDR3 protein. The repertoire holds around 50,000 distinct CDR3 sequences, less than 30% seen once, with less than 2.5% in the top ten. Cells sorted as Tregs were CD4+, CD25+ and CD127-/low. V dropped 8 bases and J dropped 0; count of bases not matched to a gene: 9. From germline, CDR1 is SGHTA and CDR2 FQGNSA. This CDR3 is built from 16 residues. This TCR derives from a female donor with breast cancer. Sequenced: tumor-infiltrating Tregs sorted from the breast tumor. This chain uses TRBV7-2 with TRBJ1-5; TRBD1 matches 8 bases. The CDR3 protein is CASGYRTGSSNQPQHF. In DNA, the CDR3 is TGTGCCAGCGGCTATCGGACAGGGAGTAGCAATCAGCCCCAGCATTTT.